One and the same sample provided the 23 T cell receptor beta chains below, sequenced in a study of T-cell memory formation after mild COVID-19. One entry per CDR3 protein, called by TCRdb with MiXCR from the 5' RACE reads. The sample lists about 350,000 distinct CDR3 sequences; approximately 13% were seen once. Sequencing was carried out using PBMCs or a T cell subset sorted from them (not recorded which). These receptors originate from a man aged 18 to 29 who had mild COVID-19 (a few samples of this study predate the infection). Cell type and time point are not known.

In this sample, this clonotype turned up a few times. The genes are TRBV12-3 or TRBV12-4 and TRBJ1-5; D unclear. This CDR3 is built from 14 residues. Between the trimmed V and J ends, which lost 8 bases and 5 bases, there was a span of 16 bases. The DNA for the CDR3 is TGTGCCAGCTCCCGCGGAGGCTTTCATCAGCCCCAGCATTTT. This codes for CASSRGGFHQPQHF.

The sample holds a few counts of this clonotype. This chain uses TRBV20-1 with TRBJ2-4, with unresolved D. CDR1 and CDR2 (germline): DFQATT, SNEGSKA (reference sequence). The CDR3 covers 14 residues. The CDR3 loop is CSAPEALAKNIQYF. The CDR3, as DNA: TGCAGCGCCCCCGAGGCGCTAGCCAAAAACATTCAGTACTTC.

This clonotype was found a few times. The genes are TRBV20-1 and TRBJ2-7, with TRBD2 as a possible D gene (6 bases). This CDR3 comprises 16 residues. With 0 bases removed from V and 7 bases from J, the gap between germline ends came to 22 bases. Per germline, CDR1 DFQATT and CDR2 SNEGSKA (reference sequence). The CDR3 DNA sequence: TGCAGTGCTAGAGATGGCCAAGCGGGTCCGCTGGGGGAGCAGTACTTC. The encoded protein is CSARDGQAGPLGEQYF.

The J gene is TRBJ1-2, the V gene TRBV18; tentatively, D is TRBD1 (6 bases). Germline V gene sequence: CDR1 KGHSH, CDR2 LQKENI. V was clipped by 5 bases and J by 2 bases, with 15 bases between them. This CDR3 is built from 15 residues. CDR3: CASSAMTGPNYGYTF. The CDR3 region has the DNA TGTGCCAGCTCAGCCATGACAGGACCCAACTATGGCTACACCTTC.

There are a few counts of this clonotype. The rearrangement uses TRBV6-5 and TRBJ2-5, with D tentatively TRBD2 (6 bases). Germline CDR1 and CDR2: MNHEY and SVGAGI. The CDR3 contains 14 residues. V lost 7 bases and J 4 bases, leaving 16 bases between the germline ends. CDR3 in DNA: TGTGCCAGCACCAAAACCGCGGGGTTAGAGACCCAGTACTTC. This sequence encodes CASTKTAGLETQYF.

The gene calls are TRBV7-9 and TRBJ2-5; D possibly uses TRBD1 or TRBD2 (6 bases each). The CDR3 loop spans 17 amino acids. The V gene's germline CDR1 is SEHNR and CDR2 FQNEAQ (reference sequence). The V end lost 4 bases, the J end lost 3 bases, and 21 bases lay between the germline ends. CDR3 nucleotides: TGTGCCAGCAGCTATCACCCCGGGGGCCGGGATAAAGAGACCCAGTACTTC. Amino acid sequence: CASSYHPGGRDKETQYF.

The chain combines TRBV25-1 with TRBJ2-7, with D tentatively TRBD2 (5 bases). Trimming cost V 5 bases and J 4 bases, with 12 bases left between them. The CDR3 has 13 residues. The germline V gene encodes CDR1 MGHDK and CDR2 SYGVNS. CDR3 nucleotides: TGTGCCAGCAGTCTGGGAGATCCGTACGAGCAGTACTTC. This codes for CASSLGDPYEQYF.

The CDR3 sequence: CASSLSEINYGYTF. The CDR3 bases are TGTGCCAGCAGCTTGTCGGAGATTAACTATGGCTACACCTTC. The J gene is TRBJ1-2, the V gene TRBV5-6; D unclear. The germline V gene encodes CDR1 SGHDT and CDR2 YYEEEE. V was clipped by 1 base and J by 1 base, with 8 bases between them. This CDR3 is 14 amino acids long. Full variable domain (outside the CDR3, taken from reference TRBV5-6 and TRBJ1-2): DAGVTQSPTHLIKTRGQQVTLRCSPKSGHDTVSWYQQALGQGPQFIFQYYEEEERQRGNFPDRFSGHQFPNYSSELNVNALLLGDSALYLCASSLSEINYGYTFGSGTRLTVV.

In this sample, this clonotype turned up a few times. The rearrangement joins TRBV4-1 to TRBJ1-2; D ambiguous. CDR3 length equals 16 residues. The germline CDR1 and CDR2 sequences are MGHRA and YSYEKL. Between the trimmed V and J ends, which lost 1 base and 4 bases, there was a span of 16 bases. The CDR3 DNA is TGCGCCAGCAGCCAAGTTAGGGCCCGGACCTTCTATGGCTACACCTTC. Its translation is CASSQVRARTFYGYTF.

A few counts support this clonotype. CDR3 DNA sequence: TGCAGCGTTGAAGGGGCGGCGGCAAGCCCAGATACGCAGTATTTT. Its protein product is CSVEGAAASPDTQYF. The chain joins TRBV29-1 to TRBJ2-3; D is uncertain. V lost 1 base to trimming and J lost 4 bases, with 15 bases between them. The CDR3 sequence is 15 residues long. The germline gives CDR1 SQVTM, CDR2 ANQGSEA.

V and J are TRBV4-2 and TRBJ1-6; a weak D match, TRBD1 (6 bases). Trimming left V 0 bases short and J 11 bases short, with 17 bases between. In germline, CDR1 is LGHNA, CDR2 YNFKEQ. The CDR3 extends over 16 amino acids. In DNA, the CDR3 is TGTGCCAGCAGCCAAGAACCGGGACACTCTTCGACACCCCTCCACTTT. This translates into CASSQEPGHSSTPLHF.

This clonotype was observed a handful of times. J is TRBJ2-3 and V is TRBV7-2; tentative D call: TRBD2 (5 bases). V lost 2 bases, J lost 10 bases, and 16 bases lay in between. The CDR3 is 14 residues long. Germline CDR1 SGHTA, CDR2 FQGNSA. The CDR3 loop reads CASSLLPLDGAQYF. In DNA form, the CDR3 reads TGTGCCAGCAGCTTACTCCCCCTAGACGGGGCGCAGTATTTT.

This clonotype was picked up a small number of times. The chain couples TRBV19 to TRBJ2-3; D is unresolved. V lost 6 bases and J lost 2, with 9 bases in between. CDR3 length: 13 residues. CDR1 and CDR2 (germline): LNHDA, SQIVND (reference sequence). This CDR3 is CASRYRDTDTQYF. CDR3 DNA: TGTGCCAGTAGGTACCGAGACACAGATACGCAGTATTTT.

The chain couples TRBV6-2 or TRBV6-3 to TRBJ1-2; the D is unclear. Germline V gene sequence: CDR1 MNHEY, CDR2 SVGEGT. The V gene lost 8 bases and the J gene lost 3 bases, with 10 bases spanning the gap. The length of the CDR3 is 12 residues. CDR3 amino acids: CASGWPDYGYTF. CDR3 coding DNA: TGTGCCAGCGGCTGGCCGGACTATGGCTACACCTTC.

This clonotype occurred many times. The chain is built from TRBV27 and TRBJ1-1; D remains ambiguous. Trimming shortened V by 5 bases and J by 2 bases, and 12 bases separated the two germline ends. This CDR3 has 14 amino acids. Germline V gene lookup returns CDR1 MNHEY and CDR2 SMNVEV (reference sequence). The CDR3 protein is CASSPITVNTEAFF. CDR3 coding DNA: TGTGCCAGCAGTCCCATTACAGTAAACACTGAAGCTTTCTTT.

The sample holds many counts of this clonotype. The CDR3 protein is CSARDPAGAVYNEQFF. The CDR3 DNA follows: TGCAGTGCTAGAGATCCCGCGGGGGCGGTCTACAATGAGCAGTTCTTC. This chain connects TRBV20-1 to TRBJ2-1, with D maybe TRBD2 (7 bases). Trimming left V 0 bases short and J 3 bases short, with 15 bases between. Germline lookup yields CDR1 DFQATT and CDR2 SNEGSKA (reference sequence). The length of the CDR3 is 16 residues.

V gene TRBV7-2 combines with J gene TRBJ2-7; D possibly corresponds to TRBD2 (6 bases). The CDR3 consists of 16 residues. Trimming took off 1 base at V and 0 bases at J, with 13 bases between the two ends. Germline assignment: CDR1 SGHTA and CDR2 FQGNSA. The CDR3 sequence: CASSLDSGVISYEQYF. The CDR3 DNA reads TGTGCCAGCAGCTTAGACTCGGGGGTCATCTCCTACGAGCAGTACTTC.

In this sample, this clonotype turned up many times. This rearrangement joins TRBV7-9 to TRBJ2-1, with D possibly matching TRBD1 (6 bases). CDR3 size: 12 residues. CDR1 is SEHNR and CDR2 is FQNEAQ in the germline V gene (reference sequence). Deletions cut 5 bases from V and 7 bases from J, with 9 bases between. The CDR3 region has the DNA TGTGCCAGCAGCCCCACAGGGAATGAGCAGTTCTTC. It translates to CASSPTGNEQFF.

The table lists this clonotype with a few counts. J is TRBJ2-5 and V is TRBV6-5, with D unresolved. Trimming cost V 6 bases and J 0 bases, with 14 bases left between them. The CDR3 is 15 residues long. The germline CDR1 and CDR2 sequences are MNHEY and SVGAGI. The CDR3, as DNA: TGTGCCAGCAGCTCTCTGGGTGGGTACCAAGAGACCCAGTACTTC. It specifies CASSSLGGYQETQYF.

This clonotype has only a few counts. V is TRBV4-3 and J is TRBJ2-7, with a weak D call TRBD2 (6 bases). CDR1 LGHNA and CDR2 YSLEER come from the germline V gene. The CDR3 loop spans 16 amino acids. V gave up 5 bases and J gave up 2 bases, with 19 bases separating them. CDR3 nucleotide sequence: TGCGCCAGCAGCAGGGTAGGAGACGGGGGAGCCTACGAGCAGTACTTC. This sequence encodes CASSRVGDGGAYEQYF.

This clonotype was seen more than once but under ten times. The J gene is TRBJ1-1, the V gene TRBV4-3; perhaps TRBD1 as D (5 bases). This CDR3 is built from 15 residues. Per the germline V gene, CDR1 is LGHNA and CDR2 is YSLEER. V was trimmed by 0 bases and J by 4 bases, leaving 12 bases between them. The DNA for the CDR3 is TGCGCCAGCAGCCAAGATAACCGGGGGGTCACTGAAGCTTTCTTT. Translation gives CASSQDNRGVTEAFF.

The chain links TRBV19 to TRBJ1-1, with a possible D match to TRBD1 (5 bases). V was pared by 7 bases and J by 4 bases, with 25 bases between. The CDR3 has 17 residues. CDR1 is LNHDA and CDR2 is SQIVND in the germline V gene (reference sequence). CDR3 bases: TGTGCCAGTAACCACCCTCGGAGGGGAATGAAGGGCACTGAAGCTTTCTTT. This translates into CASNHPRRGMKGTEAFF.

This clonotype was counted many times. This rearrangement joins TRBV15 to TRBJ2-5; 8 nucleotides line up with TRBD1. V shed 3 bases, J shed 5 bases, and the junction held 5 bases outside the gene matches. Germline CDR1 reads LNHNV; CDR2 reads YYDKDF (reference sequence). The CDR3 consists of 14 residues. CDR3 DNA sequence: TGTGCCACCAGCAGCCAGGGGGCCGATGAGACCCAGTACTTC. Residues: CATSSQGADETQYF.